The 23 T cell receptor beta chains below all came from one sample that was sequenced in a study of T-cell memory formation after mild COVID-19. TCRdb reanalysed the 5' RACE reads using MiXCR and keeps one entry per CDR3 protein. This sample has roughly 310,000 distinct CDR3 sequences; around 15% occur once, and the top ten carry about 22%. The material sequenced was PBMCs or a T cell subset sorted from them (not recorded which). These TCRs come from a young man who had mild COVID-19 (a few samples of this study predate the infection). Cell type and time point are not known.

This clonotype was seen a handful of times. J is TRBJ1-2 and V is TRBV7-9; D ambiguous. CDR3 length equals 16 residues. Germline V gene lookup returns CDR1 SEHNR and CDR2 FQNEAQ (reference sequence). The germline V and J ends were trimmed by 1 base and 5 bases, with 17 bases remaining between them. CDR3 residues: CASSLEEGSLEYGYTF. The CDR3 DNA sequence: TGTGCCAGCAGCTTAGAGGAGGGCAGTCTTGAATATGGCTACACCTTC.

This chain joins TRBV28 and TRBJ2-7; possibly TRBD1 for D (6 bases). CDR3 length equals 13 residues. Germline V gives CDR1 MDHEN, CDR2 SYDVKM. Trimming removed 4 bases at V and 3 bases at J, with 10 bases between. This CDR3 is CASSYGQSYEQYV. The CDR3 nucleotides are TGTGCCAGCAGTTACGGACAGAGCTACGAGCAGTACGTC.

This clonotype was recorded at least ten times. The V and J genes are TRBV5-1 and TRBJ2-3; D may be TRBD1 (6 bases). V was clipped by 3 bases and J by 4 bases, with 15 bases between them. Germline V gives CDR1 SGHRS, CDR2 YFSETQ. The CDR3 is 15 residues long. The CDR3 sequence is CASSSTGLGPDTQYF. CDR3 nucleotide sequence: TGCGCCAGCAGCTCGACAGGCCTGGGGCCAGATACGCAGTATTTT.

The chain uses TRBV5-1 and TRBJ1-1; 10 positions match TRBD1. This CDR3 has 17 residues. Germline lookup yields CDR1 SGHRS and CDR2 YFSETQ. V lost 4 bases, J lost 0 bases, and 9 bases stayed unmatched. The CDR3 region has the DNA TGCGCCAGCAGCGCAGGACAGGGGGGCGAAGTGAACACTGAAGCTTTCTTT. Translating it yields CASSAGQGGEVNTEAFF.

This clonotype was observed a few times. This chain uses TRBV6-2 or TRBV6-3 with TRBJ2-5; 9 bases match TRBD2. With 7 bases clipped from V and 0 bases from J, the junction kept 3 bases outside the gene matches. CDR3 length equals 14 residues. Germline CDR1 is MNHEY and CDR2 is SVGEGT. The chain's CDR3 is CASTLAGYQETQYF. DNA for the CDR3: TGTGCCAGCACCCTAGCGGGGTACCAAGAGACCCAGTACTTC.

This clonotype was picked up many times. The V and J genes are TRBV3-1 and TRBJ2-5, with 8 bases fitting TRBD2. In germline, CDR1 is LGHDT, CDR2 YNNKEL (reference sequence). This CDR3 is built from 15 residues. Trimming at V came to 3 bases and at J to 1 base, leaving 4 bases not matched to a gene. CDR3 protein: CASSHERGPQETQYF. DNA of the CDR3: TGTGCCAGCAGCCATGAGCGGGGGCCCCAAGAGACCCAGTACTTC.

A few counts support this clonotype. V and J are TRBV2 and TRBJ1-6, with 10 bases matching TRBD1. After removal of 1 base from V and 10 bases from J, the junction contained 10 bases not matched to a gene. The CDR3 length is 17 residues. CDR1 and CDR2 from the germline V gene are SNHLY and FYNNEI. The CDR3 DNA reads as TGTGCCAGCAGTGAAGGACAGGGGGCGACAGTTGACTCACCCCTCCACTTT. Encoded protein: CASSEGQGATVDSPLHF.

This clonotype came up a few times. The V gene is TRBV4-2, the J gene TRBJ2-3, with a possible D match to TRBD1 (6 bases). The CDR3 sequence is 14 residues long. Trimming shortened V by 1 base and J by 5 bases, and 10 bases separated the two germline ends. The germline gives CDR1 LGHNA, CDR2 YNFKEQ. The CDR3: CASSQGLQGDTQYF. DNA for the CDR3: TGTGCCAGCAGCCAAGGACTACAGGGAGATACGCAGTATTTT.

The chain is built from TRBV6-2 or TRBV6-3 and TRBJ2-7; no reliable D call. CDR3 size: 13 residues. Trimming shortened V by 5 bases and J by 3 bases, and 11 bases separated the two germline ends. Germline V lookup: CDR1 MNHEY, CDR2 SVGEGT. The CDR3 protein is CASSISEYYEQYV. In DNA, the CDR3 is TGTGCCAGCAGTATATCGGAATACTACGAGCAGTACGTC.

This clonotype was recorded a few times. The V call is TRBV7-8, the J call TRBJ1-2; TRBD1 aligns across 10 bases. Germline-derived CDR1 and CDR2 are SGHVS and FQNEAQ. CDR3 length: 16 amino acids. V was pared by 5 bases and J by 1 base, with 7 bases of the junction left unmatched. CDR3 sequence: CASSPSRTGGNYGYTF. In DNA form, the CDR3 reads TGTGCCAGCAGCCCCAGCCGGACAGGGGGTAACTATGGCTACACCTTC.

This clonotype was observed at least ten times. The chain joins TRBV2 to TRBJ2-3; D unresolved. The CDR3 spans 13 residues. The germline gives CDR1 SNHLY, CDR2 FYNNEI. The V end lost 4 bases, the J end lost 1 base, and 6 bases lay between the germline ends. The CDR3 coding sequence is TGTGCCAGCAGTGGAGTTGGCACAGATACGCAGTATTTT. This encodes CASSGVGTDTQYF.

The chain combines TRBV6-2 or TRBV6-3 with TRBJ2-4; 7 bases align to TRBD2. The V gene's germline CDR1 is MNHEY and CDR2 SVGEGT. Trimming took 9 bases from V and 9 from J; bases not matched to a gene: 14. This CDR3 contains 14 residues. The CDR3 nucleotides are TGTGCCAGTGTAGCGGGTCCCTTCCAGGTCATTCAGTACTTC. Encoded protein: CASVAGPFQVIQYF.

This clonotype was seen more than once but under ten times. This chain uses TRBV6-2 or TRBV6-3 with TRBJ2-7; D perhaps matches TRBD1 (6 bases). Trimming pared 8 bases from V and 0 bases from J, leaving 14 bases between. The CDR3 is made up of 14 amino acids. Germline V gene lookup returns CDR1 MNHEY and CDR2 SVGEGT. For the CDR3, the DNA is TGTGCCAGCGGGAATAGGGGGACCTCCTACGAGCAGTACGTC. It is translated as CASGNRGTSYEQYV.

The V and J genes are TRBV11-2 and TRBJ2-1, with 14 bases aligning to TRBD2. V lost 5 bases to trimming and J lost 8 bases; unmatched junction nucleotides: 11. Germline V lookup: CDR1 SGHAT, CDR2 FQNNGV. CDR3 length: 17 residues. CDR3 amino acids: CASSGRQTSGGAYEQFF. The CDR3, as DNA: TGTGCCAGCAGCGGGCGCCAGACTAGCGGGGGGGCCTATGAGCAGTTCTTC.

This chain joins TRBV7-9 and TRBJ1-4; D not resolved. The CDR3 length is 12 residues. Germline CDR1 is SEHNR and CDR2 is FQNEAQ (reference sequence). V lost 6 bases to trimming and J lost 5 bases, with 7 bases between them. CDR3 residues: CASRRPNEKLFF. CDR3 bases: TGTGCCAGCAGAAGACCCAATGAAAAACTGTTTTTT.

This clonotype was found a few times. This chain links TRBV28 with TRBJ1-5, with 9 bases fitting TRBD1. Germline CDR1 reads MDHEN; CDR2 reads SYDVKM. CDR3 length: 16 residues. Trimming removed 4 bases from V and 4 bases from J; junction bases left unmatched: 8. Here the CDR3 reads CASSSYGQGTNQPQHF. DNA of the CDR3: TGTGCCAGCAGTTCCTATGGACAGGGGACGAATCAGCCCCAGCATTTT. Full variable domain (remainder filled in from reference TRBV28 and TRBJ1-5): DVKVTQSSRYLVKRTGEKVFLECVQDMDHENMFWYRQDPGLGLRLIYFSYDVKMKEKGDIPEGYSVSREKKERFSLILESASTNQTSMYLCASSSYGQGTNQPQHFGDGTRLSIL.

The rearrangement joins TRBV5-1 to TRBJ2-3; D gene ambiguous. The ends were cut back, 0 bases at V and 5 bases at J, with 16 bases in the middle. The germline V gene encodes CDR1 SGHRS and CDR2 YFSETQ. This CDR3 has 16 residues. The CDR3 protein is CASSLGTSADVDTQYF. The DNA for the CDR3 is TGCGCCAGCAGCTTGGGAACCAGCGCGGACGTAGATACGCAGTATTTT.

The genes are TRBV11-1 and TRBJ2-7, with 7 positions matching TRBD1. Germline-derived CDR1 and CDR2 are SGHAT and FQDESV (reference sequence). J gave up 4 bases and V 5 bases, and 8 bases lay outside the gene matches. This CDR3 has 14 residues. In DNA form, the CDR3 reads TGTGCCAGCAGCAAAGGGACAGAATCGTACGAGCAGTACGTC. It translates to CASSKGTESYEQYV.

The V call is TRBV24-1, the J call TRBJ2-3; 8 bases fit TRBD2. The CDR3 sequence is 14 residues long. V gave up 5 bases and J gave up 4 bases; unmatched junction bases: 4. The germline V gene encodes CDR1 KGHDR and CDR2 SFDVKD. The CDR3 region is CATSARGGPDTQYF. CDR3 nucleotide sequence: TGTGCCACCAGTGCTCGGGGGGGCCCAGATACGCAGTATTTT.

This clonotype was counted only a few times. The chain employs TRBV7-9 and TRBJ2-1; TRBD2 is a possible D gene (6 bases). The ends were cut back, 0 bases at V and 4 bases at J, with 10 bases in the middle. This CDR3 has 15 residues. Germline V gene lookup returns CDR1 SEHNR and CDR2 FQNEAQ (reference sequence). The CDR3 DNA follows: TGTGCCAGCAGCTTAGCGCAGGGACTTTACAATGAGCAGTTCTTC. Its protein product is CASSLAQGLYNEQFF.

Many counts were recorded for this clonotype. The J gene is TRBJ1-1, the V gene TRBV6-5; 8 nucleotides align to TRBD1. Trimming removed 0 bases from V and 7 bases from J; junction bases left unmatched: 4. This CDR3 is built from 14 residues. Looked up from germline, CDR1 is MNHEY and CDR2 is SVGAGI. CDR3 DNA sequence: TGTGCCAGCAGTTACTCGACAGGGGTCGATGAAGCTTTCTTT. Translating it yields CASSYSTGVDEAFF.

The chain joins TRBV4-2 to TRBJ2-5; the D is unclear. The germline gives CDR1 LGHNA, CDR2 YNFKEQ. The V end lost 2 bases, the J end lost 5 bases, and 15 bases lay between the germline ends. The CDR3 length is 15 residues. The CDR3 coding sequence is TGTGCCAGCAGCCAATCCAGGACCCCTGGGGAGACCCAGTACTTC. Its protein is CASSQSRTPGETQYF.

This clonotype was found a few times. The V call is TRBV20-1, the J call TRBJ2-3; TRBD2 agrees at 8 bases. Germline assignment: CDR1 DFQATT and CDR2 SNEGSKA (reference sequence). The CDR3 is made up of 15 amino acids. Trimming cost V 4 bases and J 2 bases; bases outside gene matches: 8. CDR3 in DNA: TGCAGTGCTATAGACGGGGGGGGATCCACAGATACGCAGTATTTT. Encoded protein: CSAIDGGGSTDTQYF.